These T cell receptor beta chains were read from a single sample in a study of blood T cell repertoires in COVID-19. The data were produced by immunoSEQ multiplex PCR, yet TCRdb's version contains in-frame clones alone and is incomplete. This sample carries about 300,000 clones, 70% to 90% of them seen once, and the ten largest clones take over 6%. Sequencing was carried out using peripheral blood. The receptor source for this set is a woman aged 30 to 39 who had recovered from COVID-19. CDR3s include the opening cysteine and the closing phenylalanine or tryptophan. The order of the fields is V gene, J gene, D gene, clone size, CDR3 DNA, CDR3 protein. D genes are given only for firm matches. Some rows have no size entry. The others give once, few or many, or a class for an expanded clone.

v_call: TRBV27
j_call: TRBJ1-5
d_call: .
clone_size: .
cdr3_nt: TGTGCCAGCAGTTTTGGGGGGGCACATCAGCCCCAGCATTTT
cdr3_aa: CASSFGGAHQPQHF

v_call: TRBV5-1
j_call: TRBJ2-3
d_call: .
clone_size: once
cdr3_nt: TGCGCCAGCAGCTTGGGCGACAGAGATACGCAGTATTTT
cdr3_aa: CASSLGDRDTQYF

v_call: TRBV4-2
j_call: TRBJ2-7
d_call: TRBD2
clone_size: once
cdr3_nt: TGTGCCAGCAGCCAAGATCGAGTAGCGGGGGCCTACGAGCAGTACTTC
cdr3_aa: CASSQDRVAGAYEQYF

v_call: TRBV6-6
j_call: TRBJ1-1
d_call: .
clone_size: .
cdr3_nt: TGTGCCAGCCATCAGGCGCTCGGCGCTTTCTTT
cdr3_aa: CASHQALGAFF

v_call: TRBV28
j_call: TRBJ2-7
d_call: TRBD1
clone_size: .
cdr3_nt: TGTGCCAGCATAGGGGGCAACAGGGGGTATTACGAGCAGTACTTC
cdr3_aa: CASIGGNRGYYEQYF

v_call: TRBV19
j_call: TRBJ2-1
d_call: .
clone_size: .
cdr3_nt: TGTGCCAGTAGTATTGGCGGGTTCTCCTACAATGAGCAGTTCTTC
cdr3_aa: CASSIGGFSYNEQFF

v_call: TRBV30
j_call: TRBJ1-2
d_call: TRBD1
clone_size: .
cdr3_nt: TGTGCCTGGAGTGTACAAAAGGGGGCTAGGGGCTACACCTTC
cdr3_aa: CAWSVQKGARGYTF

v_call: TRBV5-1
j_call: TRBJ2-1
d_call: TRBD2
clone_size: .
cdr3_nt: TGCGCCAGCAGCCCCACCCGAACTAGCGGGGGGGACCTATACAGGGAGCAGTTCTTC
cdr3_aa: CASSPTRTSGGDLYREQFF

v_call: TRBV30
j_call: TRBJ1-2
d_call: .
clone_size: .
cdr3_nt: TGTGCCTGGGATGGGGCGGGGGTTAGCGGTGTTGGTGGCTACACCTTC
cdr3_aa: CAWDGAGVSGVGGYTF

v_call: TRBV30
j_call: TRBJ1-5
d_call: .
clone_size: many
cdr3_nt: TGTGCCTGGAGCGCCTTCGGTGGGCATCAGCCCCAGCATTTT
cdr3_aa: CAWSAFGGHQPQHF

v_call: TRBV7-3
j_call: TRBJ2-2
d_call: .
clone_size: .
cdr3_nt: TGTGCCAGCAGCTTAGCAGGGACTCAAAACACCGGGGAGCTGTTTTTT
cdr3_aa: CASSLAGTQNTGELFF

v_call: TRBV10-3
j_call: TRBJ2-7
d_call: TRBD2
clone_size: .
cdr3_nt: TGTGCCATCAGGACGACGGGACTAGCATACGAGCAGTACTTC
cdr3_aa: CAIRTTGLAYEQYF

v_call: TRBV5-1
j_call: TRBJ2-2
d_call: TRBD2
clone_size: .
cdr3_nt: TGCGCCAGCAGCTTGGCCGGACTAGCCACCGGGGAGCTGTTTTTT
cdr3_aa: CASSLAGLATGELFF

v_call: TRBV5-1
j_call: TRBJ1-1
d_call: .
clone_size: .
cdr3_nt: TGCGCCAGCAGCTTGCAGTCGGGGAGCACTGAAGCTTTCTTT
cdr3_aa: CASSLQSGSTEAFF

v_call: TRBV14
j_call: TRBJ1-2
d_call: .
clone_size: .
cdr3_nt: TGTGCCAGCAGCCAAGATGGGGCTCCTATTAACTATGGCTACACCTTC
cdr3_aa: CASSQDGAPINYGYTF

v_call: TRBV6-5
j_call: TRBJ1-6
d_call: .
clone_size: .
cdr3_nt: TGTGCCAGCACTTTTCGGACAGAGGGTGATTCACCCCTCCACTTT
cdr3_aa: CASTFRTEGDSPLHF

v_call: TRBV3-1/TRBV3-2
j_call: TRBJ2-3
d_call: .
clone_size: once
cdr3_nt: TGTGCCAGCAGCACACGGTCGACGGGGATCACAGATACGCAGTATTTT
cdr3_aa: CASSTRSTGITDTQYF